This T cell receptor (beta chain) derives from a study of cytomegalovirus exposure and HLA in healthy donors. The PCR made use of 60 Vbeta and 13 Jbeta primers. The method was immunoSEQ multiplex PCR; TCRdb's version includes in-frame clones alone and lacks a portion of them. Seen in this sample are just over 150,000 clones; the ten most common clones hold 2.1%. Trimming shortened V by 5 bases and J by 1 base, and 9 bases separated the two germline ends. The CDR3 runs 13 residues. Germline lookup yields CDR1 SGHRS and CDR2 YFSETQ. Regarding this clone: Its cognate antigen is unknown.

Study-wide results and limits: The study had only CMV serostatus as immune exposure information. An analysis was carried out later, and it reportedly showed fewer N-insertions in an Asian-associated ancestry cluster than the 666-donor mean. A cluster of highly shared sequence variants was likely a sequencing artifact.

This sequence was found in a man in his thirties or forties in good health and CMV-seronegative. The chain links TRBV5-1 to TRBJ1-1; no clear D gene. Sequenced material: PBMCs. Here the CDR3 DNA reads TGCGCCAGCAGTACAGACCCGAACACTGAAGCTTTCTTT. Translation gives CASSTDPNTEAFF.